This entry is about one TCR beta chain. These data come from a study of blood T cell repertoires in COVID-19. At the level of the study: COVID-19 samples from acute and convalescent phases originated in the United States, Italy and Spain. PBMCs, B-cell-depleted T cells, or T cells were the source of the cDNA or gDNA that made up the material.

Authors' data handling: Estimates of nucleated cell counts were drawn from the amplification of reference gene primers. Measured with immunoSEQ multiplex PCR; TCRdb has only the in-frame clones, and not every one. Clonal size and the V and J genes are those of that table, whereas D and trimming came from the DNA. The sample has roughly 120,000 clones; approximately 71% are singletons. The sequenced material came from peripheral blood. This receptor was identified in a human donor in a cohort sampled during active COVID-19.

CDR3 protein: CASNSQGAGANVLTF. CDR3 nucleotide sequence: TGTGCCAGTAACTCACAGGGGGCTGGGGCCAACGTCCTGACTTTC. The gene calls are TRBV19 and TRBJ2-6; 8 bases agree with TRBD1. V was pared by 7 bases and J by 2 bases, with 4 bases of the junction left unmatched. This CDR3 comprises 15 residues. Per the germline V gene, CDR1 is LNHDA and CDR2 is SQIVND (reference sequence).